These 15 T cell receptor beta chains originate from one sample sequenced in a study of radiation and T cells in renal cell carcinoma. Sequenced by immunoSEQ multiplex PCR; TCRdb stores in-frame clones only, minus some. The sample records under 11,000 clones, 50% to 65% being singletons. The treatment here: treatment-naive control, cytoreductive nephrectomy. This specimen consisted of tumor tissue, obtained from a patient whose treatment was nephrectomy without radiotherapy. These receptors all stem from a middle-aged man with renal cell carcinoma.

The chain links TRBV10-3 to TRBJ1-3; no clear D. V was clipped by 6 bases and J by 4 bases, with 13 bases between them. There are 14 residues in the CDR3. CDR1 is ENHRY, CDR2 SYGVKD, per germline. CDR3 region: CAISSLGLGNTIYF. Written as DNA, the CDR3 is TGTGCCATCAGCTCTTTGGGTCTCGGAAACACCATATATTTT.

The rearrangement uses TRBV6-5 and TRBJ2-7; TRBD1 matches 7 bases. Germline loops: CDR1 MNHEY, CDR2 SVGAGI. Trimming cost V 2 bases and J 8 bases; bases outside gene matches: 9. This CDR3 is built from 14 residues. The CDR3 spells CASSYGKGAWKQYF. CDR3 sequence (DNA): TGTGCCAGCAGTTACGGCAAGGGGGCGTGGAAGCAGTACTTC.

The CDR3 DNA sequence: TGTGCCTGGAGTGTAGCGGGAGGGCTTAATGAGCAGTTCTTC. This codes for CAWSVAGGLNEQFF. The V gene is TRBV30, the J gene TRBJ2-1; 10 nucleotides align to TRBD2. From germline, CDR1 is GTSNPN and CDR2 SVGIG (reference sequence). J gave up 7 bases and V 0 bases, and 3 bases lay outside the gene matches. The CDR3 has 14 amino acids. The whole variable domain, filled in from reference TRBV30 and TRBJ2-1, reads SQTIHQWPATLVQPVGSPLSLECTVEGTSNPNLYWYRQAAGRGLQLLFYSVGIGQISSEVPQNLSASRPQDRQFILSSKKLLLSDSGFYLCAWSVAGGLNEQFFGPGTRLTVL.

The CDR3 sequence is CASSLAGEGRNEQFF. The CDR3 region has the DNA TGTGCCAGCAGCTTAGCGGGGGAGGGGAGAAATGAGCAGTTCTTC. The chain joins TRBV11-2 to TRBJ2-1; 7 nucleotides agree with TRBD2. CDR3 length equals 15 residues. Germline CDR1 and CDR2: SGHAT and FQNNGV. Trimming took 1 base from V and 7 from J; bases not matched to a gene: 7.

The chain uses TRBV11-3 and TRBJ2-1, with a possible D match to TRBD1 (6 bases). Germline V gene sequence: CDR1 SGHNT, CDR2 YENEEA. CDR3 length: 17 amino acids. Trimming left V 3 bases short and J 0 bases short, with 15 bases between. The CDR3 nucleotides are TGTGCCAGCAGCTTCGCCCCTCAGGGGAGCTCCTACAATGAGCAGTTCTTC. Protein product: CASSFAPQGSSYNEQFF. The full variable domain, completed using reference TRBV11-3 and TRBJ2-1, is EAGVVQSPRYKIIEKKQPVAFWCNPISGHNTLYWYLQNLGQGPELLIRYENEEAVDDSQLPKDRFSAERLKGVDSTLKIQPAELGDSAVYLCASSFAPQGSSYNEQFFGPGTRLTVL.

The genes are TRBV11-2 and TRBJ2-2; a weak D match, TRBD1 (6 bases). V gave up 10 bases and J gave up 3 bases, with 15 bases separating them. The CDR3 totals 14 residues. Germline V gene data show CDR1 as SGHAT and CDR2 as FQNNGV. The CDR3 DNA follows: TGTGCCAACCGCCACAGGGCTGACACCGGGGAGCTGTTTTTT. Protein product: CANRHRADTGELFF.

V is TRBV14 and J is TRBJ2-1; 9 nucleotides align to TRBD2. Per germline, CDR1 SGHDN and CDR2 FVKESK. The CDR3 totals 15 residues. The V gene end was trimmed by 4 bases and the J gene end by 15 bases; junction bases not matched to a gene: 16. CDR3 protein: CASSPSLDSGSRRFF. The DNA of the CDR3 is TGTGCCAGCAGCCCCTCTCTTGATAGCGGGAGTCGTAGGTTCTTC.

The rearrangement uses TRBV7-3 and TRBJ2-7, with D perhaps matching TRBD1 or TRBD2 (5 bases each). The CDR3 extends over 15 amino acids. V lost 0 bases and J lost 4, with 13 bases in between. Germline V gives CDR1 SGHTA, CDR2 FQGTGA. The CDR3, as DNA: TGTGCCAGCAGCTTAACGTTAGTGGGGGAATACGAGCAGTACTTC. This translates into CASSLTLVGEYEQYF.

This rearrangement joins TRBV2 to TRBJ2-5; 9 positions match TRBD2. Losses at the gene ends were 2 bases for V and 5 bases for J; bases not matched to a gene: 6. From germline, CDR1 is SNHLY and CDR2 FYNNEI. CDR3 length: 15 residues. CDR3 nucleotides: TGTGCCAGCAGTGAATCCCGCGGGGGGGCCGAGACCCAGTACTTC. Its protein product is CASSESRGGAETQYF.

This rearrangement joins TRBV19 to TRBJ2-7, with a weak D call TRBD1 (5 bases). The germline V gene has CDR1 LNHDA and CDR2 SQIVND (reference sequence). V lost 3 bases, J lost 5 bases, and 11 bases lay in between. This CDR3 has 13 amino acids. The CDR3 DNA reads as TGTGCCAGTAGTATCACAGGTACGGACGAGCAGTACTTC. Translated, it gives CASSITGTDEQYF.

The rearrangement links TRBV6-1 to TRBJ2-1; D remains unclear. From germline, CDR1 is MNHNS and CDR2 SASEGT. The CDR3 length is 12 residues. Trimming left V 11 bases short and J 4 bases short, with 12 bases between. The CDR3 protein is CAVRDVYNEQFF. The CDR3 bases are TGTGCCGTTAGGGATGTTTACAATGAGCAGTTCTTC.

The V and J genes are TRBV19 and TRBJ1-2, with D perhaps TRBD1 (5 bases). The CDR3 contains 15 residues. Germline CDR1 is LNHDA and CDR2 is SQIVND (reference sequence). V was trimmed by 1 base and J by 8 bases, leaving 17 bases between them. The CDR3 loop is CASSIAWPGVRGYTF. As DNA, the CDR3 is TGTGCCAGTAGTATAGCTTGGCCGGGGGTTAGGGGCTACACCTTC. The complete variable domain, with remaining parts taken from reference TRBV19 and TRBJ1-2, reads DGGITQSPKYLFRKEGQNVTLSCEQNLNHDAMYWYRQDPGQGLRLIYYSQIVNDFQKGDIAEGYSVSREKKESFPLTVTSAQKNPTAFYLCASSIAWPGVRGYTFGSGTRLTVV.

The chain employs TRBV6-5 and TRBJ1-6, with no clear D. This CDR3 is 13 amino acids long. Trimming pared 4 bases from V and 6 bases from J, leaving 7 bases between. Germline CDR1 reads MNHEY; CDR2 reads SVGAGI. The CDR3 sequence: CASSLDGNSPLHF. In nucleotides, the CDR3 is TGTGCCAGCAGTTTAGATGGTAATTCACCCCTCCACTTT.

The rearrangement joins TRBV27 to TRBJ2-1; D is unresolved. CDR1 and CDR2 from the germline V gene are MNHEY and SMNVEV (reference sequence). This CDR3 region has 18 residues. Trimming took off 6 bases at V and 8 bases at J, with 29 bases between the two ends. The CDR3 loop is CASSPWSSARAISHEQFF. Written as DNA, the CDR3 is TGTGCCAGCAGCCCATGGTCCTCGGCTAGGGCCATTTCCCATGAGCAGTTCTTC.

Only a few counts were recorded for this clone. V is TRBV6-6 and J is TRBJ1-3; D might be TRBD1 (5 bases). This CDR3 has 13 residues. Germline CDR1 reads MNHNY; CDR2 reads SVGAGI (reference sequence). Trimming removed 8 bases at V and 0 bases at J, with 8 bases between. The CDR3 nucleotides read TGTGCCAGCCGTGACAGCTCTGGAAACACCATATATTTT. This gives the protein CASRDSSGNTIYF.